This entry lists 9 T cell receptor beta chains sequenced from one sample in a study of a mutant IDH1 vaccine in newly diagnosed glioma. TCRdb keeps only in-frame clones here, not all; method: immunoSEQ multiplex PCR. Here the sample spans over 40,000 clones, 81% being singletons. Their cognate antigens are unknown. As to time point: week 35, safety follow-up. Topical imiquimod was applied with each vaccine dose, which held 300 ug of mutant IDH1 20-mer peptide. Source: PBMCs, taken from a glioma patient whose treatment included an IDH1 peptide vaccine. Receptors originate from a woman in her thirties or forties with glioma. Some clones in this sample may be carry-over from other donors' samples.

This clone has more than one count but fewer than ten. CDR3 DNA: TGTGCCAGCAGTCCGGGGACAGGGAGAGGTGCCCTGAGGGGTCAGCCCCAGCATTTT. Amino acid sequence: CASSPGTGRGALRGQPQHF. This chain links TRBV27 with TRBJ1-5; TRBD1 matches at 9 bases. CDR1 and CDR2 (germline): MNHEY, SMNVEV (reference sequence). The CDR3 loop spans 19 amino acids. V was clipped by 5 bases and J by 6 bases; unmatched bases: 20.

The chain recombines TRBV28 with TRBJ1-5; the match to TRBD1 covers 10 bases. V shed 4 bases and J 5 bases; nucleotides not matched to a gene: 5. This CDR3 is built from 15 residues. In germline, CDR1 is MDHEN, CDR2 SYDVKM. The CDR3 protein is CASSSLGQGDQPQHF. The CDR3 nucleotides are TGTGCCAGCAGTTCCCTAGGACAGGGGGATCAGCCCCAGCATTTT.

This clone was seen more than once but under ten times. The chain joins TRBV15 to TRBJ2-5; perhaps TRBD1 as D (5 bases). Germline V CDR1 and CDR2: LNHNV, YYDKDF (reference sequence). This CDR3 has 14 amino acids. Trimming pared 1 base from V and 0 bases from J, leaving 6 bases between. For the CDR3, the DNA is TGTGCCACCAGCAGAGGGGGCGACCAAGAGACCCAGTACTTC. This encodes CATSRGGDQETQYF.

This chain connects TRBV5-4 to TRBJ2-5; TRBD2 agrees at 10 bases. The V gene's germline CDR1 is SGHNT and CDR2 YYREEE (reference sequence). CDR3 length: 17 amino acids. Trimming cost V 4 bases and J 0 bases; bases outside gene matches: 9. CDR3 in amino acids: CASSSHLAGAHQETQYF. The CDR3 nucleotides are TGTGCCAGCAGCAGCCACCTAGCGGGAGCCCACCAAGAGACCCAGTACTTC.

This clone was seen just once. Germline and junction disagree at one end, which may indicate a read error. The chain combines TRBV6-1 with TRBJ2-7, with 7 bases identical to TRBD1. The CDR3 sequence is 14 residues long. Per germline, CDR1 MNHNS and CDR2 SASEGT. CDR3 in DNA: TGTGCCAGCAGTGAAGCGTCCGCCAGGGGGACAGTCAGCTTC. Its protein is CASSEASARGTVSF.

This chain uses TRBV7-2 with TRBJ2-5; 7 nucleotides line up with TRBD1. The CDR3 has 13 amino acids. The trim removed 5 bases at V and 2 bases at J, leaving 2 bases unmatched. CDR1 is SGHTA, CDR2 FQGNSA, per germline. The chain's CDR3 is CASSPTGQETQYF. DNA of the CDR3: TGTGCCAGCAGCCCGACAGGGCAAGAGACCCAGTACTTC.

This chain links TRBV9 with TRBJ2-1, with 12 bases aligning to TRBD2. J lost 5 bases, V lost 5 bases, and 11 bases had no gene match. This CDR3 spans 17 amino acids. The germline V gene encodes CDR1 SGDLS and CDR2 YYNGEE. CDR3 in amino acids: CASSATSGGLLNNEQFF. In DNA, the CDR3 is TGTGCCAGCAGTGCGACTAGCGGGGGCCTTCTCAACAATGAGCAGTTCTTC.

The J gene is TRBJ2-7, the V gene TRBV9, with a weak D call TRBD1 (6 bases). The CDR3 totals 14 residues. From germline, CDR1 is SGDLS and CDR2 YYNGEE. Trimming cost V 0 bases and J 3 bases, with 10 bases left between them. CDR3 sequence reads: CASSVGIGGYEQYF. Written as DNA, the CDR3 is TGTGCCAGCAGCGTAGGGATAGGGGGCTACGAGCAGTACTTC.

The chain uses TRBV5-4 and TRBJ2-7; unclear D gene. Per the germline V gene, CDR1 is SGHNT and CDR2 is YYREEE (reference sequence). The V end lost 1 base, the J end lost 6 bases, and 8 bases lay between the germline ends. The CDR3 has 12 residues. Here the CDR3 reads CASSLLGTEQYF. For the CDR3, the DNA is TGTGCCAGCAGCTTGTTAGGTACCGAGCAGTACTTC.